Listed here are 3 T cell receptor beta chains from one sample, sequenced in a study of cytomegalovirus exposure and HLA in healthy donors. Data came from immunoSEQ multiplex PCR; TCRdb stores just in-frame clones and leaves some out. The repertoire has about 190,000 clones, approximately 85% of them found once; the top ten carry roughly 1.5%. Specimen: PBMCs. Receptors were obtained from a woman between 18 and 30 years old in good health and CMV-seronegative.

This rearrangement joins TRBV27 to TRBJ2-5; D may be TRBD1 (5 bases). This CDR3 has 16 residues. Trimming left V 3 bases short and J 1 base short, with 15 bases between. Germline V gives CDR1 MNHEY, CDR2 SMNVEV (reference sequence). CDR3 sequence reads: CASSFGRGALQETQYF. The CDR3 DNA reads as TGTGCCAGCAGTTTTGGAAGGGGTGCACTCCAAGAGACCCAGTACTTC.

This clone was recorded only once. The chain combines TRBV14 with TRBJ2-2, with 8 nucleotides matching TRBD1. The V segment lost 0 bases and the J segment 7 bases; nucleotides outside the gene matches: 10. The CDR3 contains 17 residues. In germline, CDR1 is SGHDN, CDR2 FVKESK. The CDR3 loop is CASSQDFWQGASGELFF. The CDR3 nucleotides read TGTGCCAGCAGCCAAGATTTTTGGCAGGGGGCAAGCGGGGAGCTGTTTTTT.

The rearrangement joins TRBV9 to TRBJ1-4; D not certain. The germline gives CDR1 SGDLS, CDR2 YYNGEE. The CDR3 totals 15 residues. Trimming removed 0 bases at V and 8 bases at J, with 14 bases between. The CDR3 sequence: CASSVATGSEEKLFF. CDR3 DNA: TGTGCCAGCAGCGTAGCTACGGGGTCGGAGGAAAAACTGTTTTTT.